The rows below give T cell receptor beta chains drawn from one sample of a study of beta chain features in type 1 diabetes. Some clones are missing from TCRdb's copy, which holds only in-frame ones; the method was immunoSEQ multiplex PCR. The sample contains fewer than 250,000 clones, around 10% of which appear only once. The specimen sequenced was naive CD4+ T cells from blood. The receptors were sampled from a woman aged 18 to 35 in good health. Each CDR3 is given without its conserved first and last residue. The size entry is marked missing in some rows and otherwise reads once, few, many or a size class.

size,length,V,CDR3
-,15,TRBV4-1,ASSQGGGASEKETQY
-,11,TRBV7-3,ASSPRQTERQF
many,11,TRBV14,ASSQQGAHEQF
few,13,TRBV5-4,ASSLRTSGRDTQY
-,12,TRBV2,ASDRDFSNNEQF
-,11,TRBV30,AWAGQGNQPQH
few,13,TRBV5-1,ASKDRSSGANVLT
few,11,TRBV11-2,ASTLKLGAPSY
-,14,TRBV6-5,ASSYAPGGSNEKLF
few,12,TRBV10-1,ASGTSGSIYEQY
-,14,TRBV12-5,ASGLETGHYNSPLH
-,11,TRBV5-4,ASSTKTGGEAF
-,13,TRBV29-1,SVELFSGGGETQY
few,11,TRBV2,ASRRQGDYGYT
few,17,TRBV27,ASSPPGTSGRITSYEQY
-,13,TRBV11-2,ASSLRSYSYNEQF
-,15,TRBV9,ASSVATSGRAGNEQF
-,11,TRBV7-9,ASSPGRSYEQY
few,12,TRBV9,ASSAPGNTGELF
-,12,TRBV6-6,ASSYSTGGEKLF
-,12,TRBV4-1,ASSQRQGATEAF
few,12,TRBV11-2,ASSPGRRGTEAF
-,12,TRBV30,AWREGGRRPGAF
few,16,TRBV9,ASSVKPGAGGPPDTQY
few,9,TRBV5-1,ASSADRAAF
-,12,TRBV18,ASSLSTRDTEAF
many,10,TRBV5-4,ASSPAGTGRF
few,13,TRBV11-2,ASSLAGGHGNEQF
-,13,TRBV5-8,ASSFRTGAQETQY
-,13,TRBV2,ASSAERSHYNEQF
many,11,TRBV29-1,SVPTGKQDEQY